The TCR beta chain described here comes from a study of blood T cell repertoires in COVID-19. Study context: From T cells, B-cell-depleted T cells, or PBMCs came the material, which was cDNA or gDNA.

Trimming removed 3 bases from V and 0 bases from J, with 6 bases in between. Germline-derived CDR1 and CDR2 are MNHNS and SASEGT. The CDR3 contains 13 residues. This clone was counted only a few times. The sample contains more than one DNA sequence encoding this CDR3. Assay used: immunoSEQ multiplex PCR; TCRdb lists only in-frame clones, some missing. Among about 230,000 clones listed, 84% were seen once. The clonotype comes from a middle-aged woman who had recovered from COVID-19. The V call is TRBV6-1, the J call TRBJ2-7; the D gene is possibly TRBD2 (5 bases). The source material was peripheral blood. CDR3 amino acids: CASSDRGSYEQYF. CDR3 sequence (DNA): TGTGCCAGCAGTGACCGGGGCTCCTACGAGCAGTACTTC.